This T cell receptor beta chain appears in the sequencing data of a study of blood T cell repertoires in COVID-19 (dated by TCRdb to the early 2020s). With regard to the full study: Samples from collaborators originated in the United States, Italy and Spain and spanned both the acute and convalescent phases of COVID-19. Where available, HLA class I and class II types were obtained from metadata supplied by the sample provider rather than from assay-based typing. The repertoires were made available in a free public database intended to serve as a resource for research on the immune response to SARS-CoV-2. Samples came from the ongoing ImmuneRACE study (first 160 participants) plus 1,254 subjects from 6 global collaborators. Deeply sampled blood TCRbeta repertoires from subjects exposed to, actively infected with, or recovered from COVID-19 were included in the dataset. The material from the prospective study consisted of cDNA or gDNA derived from T cells, B-cell-depleted T cells, or PBMCs. Nearly every sample came with metadata listing a de-identified subject ID, COVID-19 status, age in years and sex. Overall study outcomes, separate from this receptor: The quantity of clinical and demographic metadata differed by source and by participant and was supplied without curation.

This clone was seen once. What this receptor recognizes is not known. The record has no base qualities; no much larger clone is one base away. Each collaborating institution followed its own protocols to collect whole blood in K2EDTA tubes. For TCRbeta analysis, collaborators shipped samples in one of three forms: frozen whole blood, isolated PBMCs, or DNA extracted from either of those sample types. TCRbeta CDR3 regions were amplified from genomic DNA using the immunoSEQ Assay, a bias-controlled multiplex PCR. Turning to the authors' computational methods: Nucleated cell counts per sample were estimated from amplification of reference gene primers within the assay. To quantify the absolute abundance of each unique TCRbeta CDR3 rearrangement, sequence reads were collapsed and filtered. Productive Simpson clonality was computed per sample as the square root of Simpson's diversity index over productive rearrangements. Here the immuneACCESS table is served through TCRdb, limited to in-frame sequences with V and J called. Missing clones are a known gap in these copies; in checked studies unresolved V genes cover under half, and the rest lacks a known reason. V and J calls and clone size come straight from that table; D and trimming were deduced from the DNA. This sample lists some 52,000 clones; 65% to 90% were detected once. 14% of the sample is in the top ten clones.

The CDR3 spans 15 residues, from the cysteine through the phenylalanine. Only the CDR3 DNA is retained, 45 bases long and in frame from the first base. According to the germline V gene (reference sequence), CDR1 reads SGHKS and CDR2 reads YYEKEE. The junction shows trimming of 0 bases on V and 2 bases on J, plus 11 bases between the germline ends. Recombination linked TRBV5-5 to TRBJ1-2, with the D gene too uncertain to name. Sequences were obtained from peripheral blood. This TCR derives from a man between 65 and 85 years old with acute or convalescent COVID-19. In nucleotides, the sequence is TGTGCCAGCAGCTTGGCGGGTAGCGAAAACTATGGCTACACCTTC. This sequence encodes CASSLAGSENYGYTF.